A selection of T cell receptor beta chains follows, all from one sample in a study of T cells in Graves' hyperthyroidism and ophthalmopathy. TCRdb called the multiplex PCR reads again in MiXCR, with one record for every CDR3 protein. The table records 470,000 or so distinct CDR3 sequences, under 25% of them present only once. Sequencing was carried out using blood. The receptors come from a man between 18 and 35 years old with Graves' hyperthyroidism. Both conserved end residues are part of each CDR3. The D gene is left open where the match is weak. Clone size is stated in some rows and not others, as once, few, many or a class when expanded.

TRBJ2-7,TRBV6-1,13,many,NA,TGTGCCAGCAGTGAGGTTGATGGGCGCGAGCAGTACTTC,CASSEVDGREQYF
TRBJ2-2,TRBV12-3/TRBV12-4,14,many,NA,TGTGCCAGCAATCGGGGACGGAACACCGGGGAGCTGTTTTTT,CASNRGRNTGELFF
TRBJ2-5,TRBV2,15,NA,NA,TGTGCCAGCAGTGAAAAGGCGGGGCGCCAAGAGACCCAGTACTTC,CASSEKAGRQETQYF
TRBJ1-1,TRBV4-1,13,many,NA,TGCGCCAGCAGCCAGGGCCCCGACACTGAAGCTTTCTTT,CASSQGPDTEAFF
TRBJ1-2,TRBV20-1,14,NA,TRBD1,TGCAATGCTATAAGGCAGGGGGCGGAAGGCGGCTACACCTTC,CNAIRQGAEGGYTF
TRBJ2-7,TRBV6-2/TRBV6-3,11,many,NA,TGTGCCAGCAGTTGGATCTCCGAGCAGTACTTC,CASSWISEQYF
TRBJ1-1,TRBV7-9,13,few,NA,TGTGCCAGCAGCCCCAGGGGCAGGGTGCGAGCTTTCTTT,CASSPRGRVRAFF
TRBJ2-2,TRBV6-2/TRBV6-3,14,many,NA,TGTGCCAGCAGTTGGGCTCAGGGTTCGGGGGAGCTGTTTTTT,CASSWAQGSGELFF
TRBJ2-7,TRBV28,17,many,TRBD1,TGTGCCAGCAGTTTATTTTACAGGGGAATTCCTTTATACGAGCAGTACTTC,CASSLFYRGIPLYEQYF
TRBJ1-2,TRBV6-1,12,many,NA,TGTGCCAGCAGTGCACCGGGTTATGGCTACACCTTC,CASSAPGYGYTF
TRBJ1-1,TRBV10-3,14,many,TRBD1,TGTGCCATCAGTCAACAGGGGTTGAACACTGAAGCTTTCTTT,CAISQQGLNTEAFF
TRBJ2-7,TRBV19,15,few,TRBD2,TGTGCCAGTAGTACCGCCGGCGGGGGATCCTACGAGCAGTACTTC,CASSTAGGGSYEQYF
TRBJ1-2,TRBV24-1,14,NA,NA,TGTGCCACCCGGGGCCCGTTTGACGACTATGGCTACACCTTC,CATRGPFDDYGYTF
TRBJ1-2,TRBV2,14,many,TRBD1,TGTGCCAGCAGCGGGACAGGGGGCTTCTATGGCTACACCTTC,CASSGTGGFYGYTF
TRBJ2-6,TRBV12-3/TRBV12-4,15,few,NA,TGTGCCAGCAGTCCCGTTCTGGCTGGGGCCAACGTCCTGACTTTC,CASSPVLAGANVLTF
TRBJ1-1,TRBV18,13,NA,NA,TGTGCCAGCTCACCCTTAGGGGACACTGAAGCTTTCTTT,CASSPLGDTEAFF
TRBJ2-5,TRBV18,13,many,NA,TGTGCCAGCTCACCTCGAATGGGGGAGACCCAGTACTTC,CASSPRMGETQYF
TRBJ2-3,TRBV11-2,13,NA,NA,TGTGCCAGCAGCTTAGACAGGACAGATACGCAGTATTTT,CASSLDRTDTQYF
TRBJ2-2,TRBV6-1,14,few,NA,TGTGCCAGCACCGGGGACACCTACACCGGGGAGCTGTTTTTT,CASTGDTYTGELFF
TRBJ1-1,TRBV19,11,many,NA,TGTGCCAGTAGTATAGGAATGGGAGCTTTCTTT,CASSIGMGAFF
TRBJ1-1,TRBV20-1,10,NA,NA,TGCAGTTCCGCGAACACTGAAGCTTTCTTT,CSSANTEAFF
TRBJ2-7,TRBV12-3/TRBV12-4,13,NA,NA,TGTGCCAGCAGTTTGACCCGGACATACGAGCAGTACTTC,CASSLTRTYEQYF
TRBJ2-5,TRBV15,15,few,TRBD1,TGTGCCACCAGCAGAGGCAGGGGGCTTCTGGAGACCAAGTACTTC,CATSRGRGLLETKYF
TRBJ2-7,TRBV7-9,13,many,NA,TGTGCCAGCAGCCCGGACACTAACTACGAGCAGTACTTC,CASSPDTNYEQYF
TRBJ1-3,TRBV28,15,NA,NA,TGTGCCAGCAGTGAACAGATAGTATCTGGAAACACCATATATTTT,CASSEQIVSGNTIYF